The entry below describes one T cell receptor (beta chain). The target antigen is unknown. CDR3 length: 12 residues. Germline CDR1 ENHRY, CDR2 SYGVKD. V lost 4 bases, J lost 5 bases, and 8 bases lay in between. Data came from immunoSEQ multiplex PCR; TCRdb stores just in-frame clones and leaves some out. Altogether tens of thousands of clones are present, more than 70% being singletons, with the ten largest covering around 35%. These data belong to a study of PD-1 blockade in classical Hodgkin lymphoma. The wider study: Intravenous nivolumab at 3 mg/kg was given to patients every 2 weeks. Overall study results and limits: Complete responders had baseline diversity similar to newly diagnosed patients. The study reported lower baseline TCR diversity in newly diagnosed patients than in healthy donors.

Documented time point: cycle 4 day 1 (C4D1), after 6 weeks of nivolumab. No patient escaped relapse after autologous stem cell transplantation, and brentuximab vedotin exposure varied. Each best response was a complete response, a partial response or progressive disease. The sequenced sample was peripheral blood mononuclear cells (PBMCs), obtained before the fourth cycle of nivolumab. V and J are TRBV10-3 and TRBJ2-5, with TRBD2 as a possible D gene (6 bases). The receptor was isolated from a human donor with classical Hodgkin lymphoma. The CDR3 here is CAISVEGETQYF. The DNA of the CDR3 is TGTGCCATCAGTGTGGAGGGGGAGACCCAGTACTTC.